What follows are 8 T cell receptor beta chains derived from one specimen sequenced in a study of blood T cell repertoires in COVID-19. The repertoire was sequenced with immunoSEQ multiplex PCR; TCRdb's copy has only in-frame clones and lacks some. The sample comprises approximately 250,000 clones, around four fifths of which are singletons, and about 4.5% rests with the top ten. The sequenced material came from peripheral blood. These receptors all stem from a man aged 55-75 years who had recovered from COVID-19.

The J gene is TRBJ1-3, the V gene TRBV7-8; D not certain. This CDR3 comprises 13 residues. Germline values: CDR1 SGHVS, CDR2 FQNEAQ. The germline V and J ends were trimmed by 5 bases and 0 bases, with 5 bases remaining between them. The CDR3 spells CASSPGSGNTIYF. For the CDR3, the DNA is TGTGCCAGCAGCCCCGGCTCTGGAAACACCATATATTTT.

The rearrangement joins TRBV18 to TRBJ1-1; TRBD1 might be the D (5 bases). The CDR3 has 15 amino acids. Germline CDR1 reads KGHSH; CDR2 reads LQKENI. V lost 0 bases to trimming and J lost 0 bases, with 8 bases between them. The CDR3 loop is CASSPPVGVNTEAFF. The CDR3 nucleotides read TGTGCCAGCTCACCACCGGTAGGGGTGAACACTGAAGCTTTCTTT.

In nucleotides, the CDR3 is TGTGCCAGCACCCGACTAGCGGGGAGGGAAGAGACCCAGTACTTC. Its protein is CASTRLAGREETQYF. This chain joins TRBV25-1 and TRBJ2-5; 11 bases are a match to TRBD2. Germline V gives CDR1 MGHDK, CDR2 SYGVNS. This CDR3 is built from 15 residues. With 7 bases clipped from V and 3 bases from J, the junction kept 7 bases outside the gene matches.

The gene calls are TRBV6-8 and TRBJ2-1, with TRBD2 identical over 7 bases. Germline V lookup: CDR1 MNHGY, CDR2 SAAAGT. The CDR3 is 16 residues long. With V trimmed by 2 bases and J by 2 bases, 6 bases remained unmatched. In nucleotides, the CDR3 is TGTGCCAGCAGTTACGTGACTAGCCTTCCCTACAATGAGCAGTTCTTC. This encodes CASSYVTSLPYNEQFF.

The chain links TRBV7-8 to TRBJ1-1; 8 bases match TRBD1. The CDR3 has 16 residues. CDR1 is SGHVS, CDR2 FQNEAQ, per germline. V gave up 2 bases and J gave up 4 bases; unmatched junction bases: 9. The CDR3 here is CASSLSAVRGLTEAFF. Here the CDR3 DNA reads TGTGCCAGCAGCTTAAGTGCGGTCAGGGGGCTCACTGAAGCTTTCTTT. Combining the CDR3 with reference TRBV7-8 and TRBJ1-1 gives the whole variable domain GAGVSQSPRYKVAKRGQDVALRCDPISGHVSLFWYQQALGQGPEFLTYFQNEAQLDKSGLPSDRFFAERPEGSVSTLKIQRTQQEDSAVYLCASSLSAVRGLTEAFFGQGTRLTVV.

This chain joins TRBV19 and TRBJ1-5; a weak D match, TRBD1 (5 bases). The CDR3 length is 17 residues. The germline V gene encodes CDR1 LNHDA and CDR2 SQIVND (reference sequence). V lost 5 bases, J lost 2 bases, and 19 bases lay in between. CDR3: CASSPRGTALGNQPQHF. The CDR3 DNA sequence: TGTGCCAGTAGTCCACGGGGGACCGCACTCGGCAATCAGCCCCAGCATTTT.

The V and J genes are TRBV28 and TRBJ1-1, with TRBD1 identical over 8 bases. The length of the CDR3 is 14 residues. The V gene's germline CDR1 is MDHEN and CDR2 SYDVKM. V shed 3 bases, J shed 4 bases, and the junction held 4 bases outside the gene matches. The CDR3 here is CASSLDRVFTEAFF. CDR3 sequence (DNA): TGTGCCAGCAGTTTGGACAGGGTTTTCACTGAAGCTTTCTTT.

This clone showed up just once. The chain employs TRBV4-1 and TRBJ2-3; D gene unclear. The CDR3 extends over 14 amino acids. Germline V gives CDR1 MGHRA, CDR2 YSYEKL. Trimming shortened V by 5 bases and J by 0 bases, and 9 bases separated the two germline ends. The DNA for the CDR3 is TGCGCCAGCAGCAAATCCCTGAGCACAGATACGCAGTATTTT. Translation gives CASSKSLSTDTQYF.